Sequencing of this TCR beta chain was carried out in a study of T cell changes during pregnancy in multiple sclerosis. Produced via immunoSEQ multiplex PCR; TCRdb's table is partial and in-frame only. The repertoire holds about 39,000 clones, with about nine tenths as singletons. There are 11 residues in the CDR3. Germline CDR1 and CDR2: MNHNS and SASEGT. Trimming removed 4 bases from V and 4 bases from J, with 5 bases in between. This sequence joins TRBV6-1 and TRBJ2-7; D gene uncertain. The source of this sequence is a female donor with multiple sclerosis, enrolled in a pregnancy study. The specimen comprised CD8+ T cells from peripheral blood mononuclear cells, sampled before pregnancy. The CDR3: CASSAIYEQYF. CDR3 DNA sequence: TGTGCCAGCAGTGCAATTTACGAGCAGTACTTC.